This note documents a single TCR beta chain sequence. Its antigen is still unknown. This CDR3 region has 13 residues. V lost 2 bases, J lost 2 bases, and 0 bases stayed unmatched. Germline lookup yields CDR1 MNHEY and CDR2 SMNVEV (reference sequence). The record originates from a study of cytomegalovirus exposure and HLA in healthy donors. Whole-study results and caveats: Clusters of TCRs from the first cohort tended to co-occur in the 120 validation repertoires (as a later analysis found). Cytomegalovirus association was listed for about 170 TCR beta chains.

Measured with immunoSEQ multiplex PCR; TCRdb has only the in-frame clones, and not every one. Here the sample spans 100,000 to 150,000 clones, about 90% being singletons. The TCR was taken from a man younger than 40 in good health and CMV-seronegative. This chain links TRBV27 with TRBJ2-7; the match to TRBD2 covers 7 bases. The specimen was PBMCs. The CDR3 sequence: CASSLTSAYEQYF. Here the CDR3 DNA reads TGTGCCAGCAGTTTAACTAGCGCCTACGAGCAGTACTTC.